This T cell receptor (beta chain) stems from a study of identical twins. Broader study findings: Reduced insertions were recorded for abundant cord blood beta clonotypes, with no such pattern in memory repertoires.

There are a few counts of this clonotype. Its target is unknown. Unique molecular identifiers were present on the cDNA, which also gained a universal primer site by template switching. One entry per CDR3 protein, called by TCRdb with MiXCR from the 5' RACE reads. The sample holds approximately 700,000 distinct CDR3 sequences, 5.5% to 6.5% seen once. The germline V gene encodes CDR1 KGHDR and CDR2 SFDVKD. This CDR3 comprises 14 residues. V gave up 2 bases and J gave up 1 base, with 7 bases separating them. Healthy Caucasians were all of the donors. This receptor was taken from a man aged 18-30 years in good health. The rearrangement uses TRBV24-1 and TRBJ2-5; D is undetermined. Sequenced input: naive T cells sorted from blood. The CDR3 bases are TGTGCCACCAGTGATTCAGGAGTCCAAGAGACCCAGTACTTC. Translation gives CATSDSGVQETQYF.